The source of this T cell receptor (beta chain) is a study of cytomegalovirus exposure and HLA in healthy donors. Study findings and constraints: Later analysis reportedly placed an Asian-associated ancestry cluster below the approximately 730-donor mean in N-insertions. A likely sequencing artifact accounted for one observed cluster of highly shared sequence variants.

The PCR ran on 60 Vbeta and 13 Jbeta primers. Using immunoSEQ multiplex PCR, the repertoire was profiled, and TCRdb retains in-frame clones only, with some absent. The sample includes some 140,000 clones, roughly 79% of them seen just once. From germline, CDR1 is SGHDN and CDR2 FVKESK. V lost 3 bases to trimming and J lost 6 bases; unmatched junction nucleotides: 4. The CDR3 consists of 14 residues. Worth noting for this clone: The antigen is not known.

Sequencing was carried out using PBMCs. The source is a young man in good health and CMV-seronegative. The chain joins TRBV14 to TRBJ1-4; TRBD1 aligns across 7 bases. The CDR3 loop reads CASSHPGGYEKLFF. For the CDR3, the DNA is TGTGCCAGCAGCCACCCAGGGGGATATGAAAAACTGTTTTTT.